The 11 T cell receptor beta chains below were found in one sample sequenced in a study of shared T cell receptors in the human thymus. Here immunoSEQ multiplex PCR was the method, and the copy in TCRdb shows in-frame clones only, minus some. The sample comprises a few hundred thousand clones, 95% of which are singletons, and 0.015% to 0.025% rests with the top ten. Sequenced input: thymocytes. Receptors were obtained from a human donor.

The chain carries TRBV4-2 and TRBJ2-5; D is perhaps TRBD1 or TRBD2 (5 bases each). The CDR3 extends over 18 amino acids. In germline, CDR1 is LGHNA, CDR2 YNFKEQ. With 3 bases removed from V and 2 bases from J, the gap between germline ends came to 22 bases. The CDR3 coding sequence is TGTGCCAGCAGCCACCCCTCGGGGCCGGACGTATTACAAGAGACCCAGTACTTC. Residues: CASSHPSGPDVLQETQYF.

The J gene is TRBJ2-7, the V gene TRBV5-1; 9 positions match TRBD1. This CDR3 spans 14 amino acids. The V gene's germline CDR1 is SGHRS and CDR2 YFSETQ. J lost 5 bases, V lost 2 bases, and 5 bases had no gene match. DNA of the CDR3: TGCGCCAGCAGCTTCCGGGACAGGGCCCACGAGCAGTACTTC. It codes for CASSFRDRAHEQYF.

The V gene is TRBV7-3, the J gene TRBJ2-5, with 9 bases fitting TRBD1. V trimming: 4 bases; J trimming: 2 bases; junction bases outside the gene matches: 2. Germline V gives CDR1 SGHTA, CDR2 FQGTGA. This CDR3 spans 14 amino acids. The CDR3 sequence is CASSYDRGQETQYF. For the CDR3, the DNA is TGTGCCAGCAGCTATGACAGGGGGCAAGAGACCCAGTACTTC. Full variable domain (outside the CDR3, taken from reference TRBV7-3 and TRBJ2-5): GAGVSQTPSNKVTEKGKYVELRCDPISGHTALYWYRQSLGQGPEFLIYFQGTGAADDSGLPNDRFFAVRPEGSVSTLKIQRTERGDSAVYLCASSYDRGQETQYFGPGTRLLVL.

The V and J genes are TRBV6-6 and TRBJ2-7; 13 positions match TRBD2. The germline V gene encodes CDR1 MNHNY and CDR2 SVGAGI (reference sequence). This CDR3 is built from 16 residues. Trimming removed 6 bases from V and 3 bases from J; junction bases left unmatched: 8. CDR3 DNA sequence: TGTGCCAGCAGCTCCAGAGGACTAGCGGGAGTCTACGAGCAGTACTTC. This encodes CASSSRGLAGVYEQYF.

This rearrangement joins TRBV19 to TRBJ2-1, with 9 bases matching TRBD2. Looked up from germline, CDR1 is LNHDA and CDR2 is SQIVND (reference sequence). The CDR3 contains 18 residues. Losses at the gene ends were 0 bases for V and 4 bases for J; bases not matched to a gene: 10. The CDR3 loop reads CASSIEGDWTSEYNEQFF. CDR3 sequence (DNA): TGTGCCAGTAGTATAGAAGGGGACTGGACTAGCGAGTACAATGAGCAGTTCTTC.

The chain recombines TRBV10-3 with TRBJ1-1, with 10 bases matching TRBD1. The germline V gene encodes CDR1 ENHRY and CDR2 SYGVKD. This CDR3 is built from 13 residues. J was trimmed by 4 bases and V by 8 bases; bases with no gene match: 4. CDR3 coding DNA: TGTGCCATCTCCAGGACAGGGGGCACTGAAGCTTTCTTT. This gives the protein CAISRTGGTEAFF.

This rearrangement joins TRBV10-3 to TRBJ1-4; tentatively, D is TRBD1 (6 bases). The CDR3 runs 17 residues. Germline loops: CDR1 ENHRY, CDR2 SYGVKD. The V and J ends lost 5 bases and 7 bases respectively, with 23 bases between them. CDR3 coding DNA: TGTGCCATCAGTCCGAATACGCGGGGGGGCATGGGTGAAAAACTGTTTTTT. Its protein product is CAISPNTRGGMGEKLFF.

V and J are TRBV28 and TRBJ1-5; D is perhaps TRBD1 (5 bases). Germline CDR1 reads MDHEN; CDR2 reads SYDVKM. The V end lost 2 bases, the J end lost 6 bases, and 26 bases lay between the germline ends. CDR3 size: 19 residues. CDR3 DNA: TGTGCCAGCAGTTTACCAGGGAACACAGGTTCGAGGTACGGTCAGCCCCAGCATTTT. It specifies CASSLPGNTGSRYGQPQHF. Based on the CDR3 plus reference TRBV28 and TRBJ1-5, the full variable domain is DVKVTQSSRYLVKRTGEKVFLECVQDMDHENMFWYRQDPGLGLRLIYFSYDVKMKEKGDIPEGYSVSREKKERFSLILESASTNQTSMYLCASSLPGNTGSRYGQPQHFGDGTRLSIL.

The J gene is TRBJ1-2, the V gene TRBV20-1, with D unclear. The CDR3 length is 10 residues. Germline V gene lookup returns CDR1 DFQATT and CDR2 SNEGSKA (reference sequence). Trimming cost V 6 bases and J 8 bases, with 10 bases left between them. The CDR3 nucleotides read TGCAGTGCCTCTCGTAGGGGCTACACCTTC. Translating gives CSASRRGYTF.

The chain carries TRBV27 and TRBJ2-3; 12 nucleotides agree with TRBD2. Trimming took 8 bases from V and 2 from J; bases not matched to a gene: 11. Germline-derived CDR1 and CDR2 are MNHEY and SMNVEV (reference sequence). CDR3 length: 17 amino acids. The CDR3 loop reads CASGLAGMSHITDTQYF. CDR3 in DNA: TGTGCCAGCGGACTAGCGGGAATGTCGCATATCACAGATACGCAGTATTTT.

CDR3 sequence (DNA): TGTGCCAGCAGCTGGGATCCGGGGGTACCCAAAAACATTCAGTACTTC. It codes for CASSWDPGVPKNIQYF. The chain uses TRBV11-2 and TRBJ2-4; D is perhaps TRBD2 (6 bases). This CDR3 comprises 16 residues. The germline gives CDR1 SGHAT, CDR2 FQNNGV. The V and J ends lost 4 bases and 2 bases respectively, with 15 bases between them.